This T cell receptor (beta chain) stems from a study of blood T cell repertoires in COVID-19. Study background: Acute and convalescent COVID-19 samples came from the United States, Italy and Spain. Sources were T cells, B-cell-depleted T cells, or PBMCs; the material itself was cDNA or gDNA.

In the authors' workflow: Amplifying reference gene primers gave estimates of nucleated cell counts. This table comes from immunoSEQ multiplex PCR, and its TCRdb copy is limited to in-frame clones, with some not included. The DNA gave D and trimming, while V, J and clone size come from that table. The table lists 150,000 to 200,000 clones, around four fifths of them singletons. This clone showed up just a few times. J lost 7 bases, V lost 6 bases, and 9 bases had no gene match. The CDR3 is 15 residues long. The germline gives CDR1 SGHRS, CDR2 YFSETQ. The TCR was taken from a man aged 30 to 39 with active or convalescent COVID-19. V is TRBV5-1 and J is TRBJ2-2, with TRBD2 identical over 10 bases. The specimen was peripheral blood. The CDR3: CASTPSSGSFGELFF. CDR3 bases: TGCGCCAGCACCCCCTCTAGCGGGAGTTTCGGGGAGCTGTTTTTT.